These 24 T cell receptor beta chains share one sample of origin, sequenced in a study of control samples from healthy donors and cancer patients. Using immunoSEQ multiplex PCR, the repertoire was profiled, and TCRdb retains in-frame clones only, with some absent. Of approximately 45,000 clones listed, around 90% are singletons. Material for sequencing was PBMCs. The receptors originated from a woman aged 40 to 50 with head and neck cancer.

J is TRBJ2-5 and V is TRBV30, with a tentative D call TRBD1 (5 bases). V was shortened by 0 bases and J by 14 bases, with 31 bases between the two germline ends. The CDR3 has 17 amino acids. Germline V gene data show CDR1 as GTSNPN and CDR2 as SVGIG (reference sequence). CDR3 sequence: CAWSVVAGLRRVPPEYF. The CDR3 DNA is TGTGCCTGGAGTGTAGTGGCAGGGTTGAGACGGGTCCCACCCGAATACTTC. The full variable domain, rest sourced from reference TRBV30 and TRBJ2-5, is SQTIHQWPATLVQPVGSPLSLECTVEGTSNPNLYWYRQAAGRGLQLLFYSVGIGQISSEVPQNLSASRPQDRQFILSSKKLLLSDSGFYLCAWSVVAGLRRVPPEYFGPGTRLLVL.

The J gene is TRBJ1-5, the V gene TRBV5-3; no reliable D call. TRBV5-3 is placed among ORFs of uncertain function. The ends were cut back, 1 base at V and 0 bases at J, with 11 bases in the middle. CDR3 length equals 16 residues. This chain's CDR3 is CARSLWEGSSNQPQHF. For the CDR3, the DNA is TGTGCCAGAAGCTTGTGGGAAGGCAGTAGCAATCAGCCCCAGCATTTT.

This sequence joins TRBV4-1 and TRBJ2-2; 8 bases agree with TRBD2. CDR3 length: 15 amino acids. V trimming: 3 bases; J trimming: 9 bases; junction bases outside the gene matches: 9. The V gene's germline CDR1 is MGHRA and CDR2 YSYEKL. The CDR3 nucleotides read TGCGCCAGCAGCCATGCCGGGACTAGTCCCCGGGAGCTGTTTTTT. Its protein is CASSHAGTSPRELFF.

The gene calls are TRBV2 and TRBJ1-4; no reliable D call. V lost 2 bases to trimming and J lost 4 bases, with 11 bases between them. Germline CDR1 reads SNHLY; CDR2 reads FYNNEI. CDR3 length: 15 residues. The CDR3: CASSETRGFNEKLFF. CDR3 nucleotides: TGTGCCAGCAGTGAAACTCGCGGGTTTAATGAAAAACTGTTTTTT.

V is TRBV18 and J is TRBJ2-7; D may be TRBD2 (5 bases). V was cut by 3 bases and J by 3 bases, with 9 bases left in between. Looked up from germline, CDR1 is KGHSH and CDR2 is LQKENI. CDR3 length equals 13 residues. The CDR3 region has the DNA TGTGCCAGCTCACCCCCCGGGGACTACGAGCAGTACTTC. Its translation: CASSPPGDYEQYF.

V is TRBV3-1 (or the pseudogene TRBV3-2) and J is TRBJ2-1; 12 positions agree with TRBD2. V shed 6 bases and J 9 bases; nucleotides not matched to a gene: 9. The CDR3 sequence is 15 residues long. From germline, CDR1 is LGHDT and CDR2 YNNKEL (reference sequence). The CDR3 DNA reads TGTGCCAGCAGACCAACTAGCGGGAGGTTGGGTGAGCAGTTCTTC. It is translated as CASRPTSGRLGEQFF.

V is TRBV14 and J is TRBJ2-7; perhaps TRBD2 as D (7 bases). V gave up 4 bases and J gave up 5 bases, with 18 bases separating them. The CDR3 covers 15 residues. The germline V gene encodes CDR1 SGHDN and CDR2 FVKESK. CDR3 loop: CASSPRLAPGDEQYF. The CDR3 DNA sequence: TGTGCCAGCAGCCCCCGACTAGCTCCAGGGGACGAGCAGTACTTC.

V usage is TRBV6-6 and J usage is TRBJ2-7, with a weak D call TRBD2 (6 bases). Between the trimmed V and J ends, which lost 4 bases and 3 bases, there was a span of 13 bases. The germline gives CDR1 MNHNY, CDR2 SVGAGI (reference sequence). The CDR3 runs 14 residues. The CDR3 coding sequence is TGTGCCAGCAGTTCGTATGTGACTAGCTACGAGCAGTACTTC. Its translation is CASSSYVTSYEQYF.

V and J are TRBV29-1 and TRBJ1-1; TRBD1 matches at 9 bases. Germline CDR1 SQVTM, CDR2 ANQGSEA. This CDR3 has 14 residues. V was clipped by 4 bases and J by 4 bases; unmatched bases: 7. DNA for the CDR3: TGCAGCGTTGCGGACAGGGGTAAGAGCACTGAAGCTTTCTTT. This translates into CSVADRGKSTEAFF.

V is TRBV4-1 and J is TRBJ1-5; a weak D match, TRBD1 (6 bases). Germline CDR1 MGHRA, CDR2 YSYEKL. The CDR3 is made up of 14 amino acids. V was trimmed by 5 bases and J by 6 bases, leaving 14 bases between them. CDR3 loop: CASSAHSGVQPQHF. The CDR3 coding sequence is TGCGCCAGCAGCGCACACTCAGGGGTTCAGCCCCAGCATTTT.

The rearrangement joins TRBV5-1 to TRBJ2-5; D is tentatively TRBD1 or TRBD2 (5 bases each). The CDR3 has 13 amino acids. Trimming removed 0 bases at V and 5 bases at J, with 8 bases between. CDR1 and CDR2 from the germline V gene are SGHRS and YFSETQ. CDR3 bases: TGCGCCAGCAGCTTGGCGGGGCGGGAGACCCAGTACTTC. Protein product: CASSLAGRETQYF. Full variable domain (missing parts from reference TRBV5-1 and TRBJ2-5): KAGVTQTPRYLIKTRGQQVTLSCSPISGHRSVSWYQQTPGQGLQFLFEYFSETQRNKGNFPGRFSGRQFSNSRSEMNVSTLELGDSALYLCASSLAGRETQYFGPGTRLLVL.

CDR3 sequence (DNA): TGTGCCAGCAGGCGGGACTCTCGAAATGAAAAACTGTTTTTT. It specifies CASRRDSRNEKLFF. J is TRBJ1-4 and V is TRBV7-8; tentative D call: TRBD1 (5 bases). V was shortened by 6 bases and J by 5 bases, with 13 bases between the two germline ends. The germline V gene encodes CDR1 SGHVS and CDR2 FQNEAQ. This CDR3 has 14 amino acids.

The chain joins TRBV6-5 to TRBJ1-1, with TRBD1 matching 7 bases. This CDR3 is built from 14 residues. Germline CDR1 and CDR2: MNHEY and SVGAGI. The V gene end was trimmed by 6 bases and the J gene end by 3 bases; junction bases not matched to a gene: 7. The CDR3 sequence: CASSRQGRDTEAFF. The CDR3 coding sequence is TGTGCCAGCAGCCGACAGGGTCGGGACACTGAAGCTTTCTTT.

This clone was detected a few times. The chain employs TRBV5-1 and TRBJ1-1; 8 bases are a match to TRBD1. V shed 4 bases, J shed 1 base, and the junction held 6 bases outside the gene matches. There are 15 residues in the CDR3. Germline V gene lookup returns CDR1 SGHRS and CDR2 YFSETQ. CDR3 loop: CASSPGGGENTEAFF. The CDR3 bases are TGCGCCAGCAGCCCAGGGGGCGGAGAGAACACTGAAGCTTTCTTT. Drawing the rest from reference TRBV5-1 and TRBJ1-1, the complete variable domain is KAGVTQTPRYLIKTRGQQVTLSCSPISGHRSVSWYQQTPGQGLQFLFEYFSETQRNKGNFPGRFSGRQFSNSRSEMNVSTLELGDSALYLCASSPGGGENTEAFFGQGTRLTVV.

This clone was seen a single time. J is TRBJ1-1 and V is TRBV5-1; 8 nucleotides match TRBD1. The CDR3 contains 15 residues. Trimming removed 0 bases from V and 0 bases from J; junction bases left unmatched: 1. Germline lookup yields CDR1 SGHRS and CDR2 YFSETQ. CDR3 loop: CASSLGQGMNTEAFF. CDR3 DNA: TGCGCCAGCAGCTTGGGACAGGGGATGAACACTGAAGCTTTCTTT.

The chain combines TRBV3-1 (or the pseudogene TRBV3-2) with TRBJ2-5; TRBD2 matches at 9 bases. Per the germline V gene, CDR1 is LGHDT and CDR2 is YNNKEL (reference sequence). V shed 4 bases, J shed 3 bases, and the junction held 9 bases outside the gene matches. The CDR3 runs to 16 residues. CDR3 amino acids: CASSPTLLAGEETQYF. The CDR3 bases are TGTGCCAGCAGCCCGACCTTATTAGCGGGGGAAGAGACCCAGTACTTC.

This chain connects TRBV20-1 to TRBJ1-2; 7 bases agree with TRBD1. The germline gives CDR1 DFQATT, CDR2 SNEGSKA (reference sequence). This CDR3 has 11 residues. CDR3 DNA sequence: TGCAGGGCGGCAGGGGGTAATGGCTACACCTTC. As protein: CRAAGGNGYTF.

For this clone: One end of the junction varies from germline; a read error may be responsible. This chain uses TRBV7-9 with TRBJ2-1; D possibly corresponds to TRBD1 (5 bases). CDR1 is SEHNR and CDR2 is FQNEAQ in the germline V gene (reference sequence). This CDR3 is 14 amino acids long. The CDR3 region is CVSSLWGRDNEQFF. The CDR3 nucleotides read TGTGTCAGCAGCTTGTGGGGCAGGGACAATGAGCAGTTCTTC.

The chain combines TRBV3-1 (or the pseudogene TRBV3-2) with TRBJ2-5; D remains unclear. The CDR3 covers 14 residues. Between the trimmed V and J ends, which lost 1 base and 3 bases, there was a span of 9 bases. The germline V gene encodes CDR1 LGHDT and CDR2 YNNKEL (reference sequence). As DNA, the CDR3 is TGTGCCAGCAGCCAAGTGCGGACGGAAGAGACCCAGTACTTC. Its translation: CASSQVRTEETQYF.

The J gene is TRBJ1-1, the V gene TRBV11-2; no firm D call. This CDR3 contains 11 residues. Germline loops: CDR1 SGHAT, CDR2 FQNNGV. Trimming took 2 bases from V and 8 from J, leaving 6 bases between them. The CDR3 DNA reads TGTGCCAGCAGCTTATACCGAGAAGCTTTCTTT. It yields the protein CASSLYREAFF.

This chain joins TRBV28 and TRBJ1-6; D call uncertain. With 6 bases removed from V and 11 bases from J, the gap between germline ends came to 20 bases. Germline assignment: CDR1 MDHEN and CDR2 SYDVKM. The CDR3 has 15 residues. The CDR3: CASSSQPGPGPPLHF. The CDR3 region has the DNA TGTGCCAGCAGCTCTCAACCGGGCCCCGGGCCACCCCTCCACTTT.

The chain recombines TRBV28 with TRBJ2-1, with 8 bases lining up with TRBD2. There are 14 residues in the CDR3. Germline V gene sequence: CDR1 MDHEN, CDR2 SYDVKM. The trim removed 11 bases at V and 0 bases at J, leaving 6 bases unmatched. The CDR3 sequence is CACTGTSSYNEQFF. The DNA for the CDR3 is TGTGCCTGCACCGGGACTAGCTCCTACAATGAGCAGTTCTTC.

The table lists this clone with a few counts. At one of its ends the junction is not consistent with the germline gene, which may arise from a read error. The chain combines TRBV12-3 or TRBV12-4 with TRBJ1-3; no definite D call. The CDR3 covers 13 residues. The CDR3 nucleotides read TGTGCCAGCAGTATACCGTCTGGGAACACCATATATTTT. Its protein product is CASSIPSGNTIYF.

In its sample, this clone was seen a few times. This chain connects TRBV6-1 to TRBJ1-4, with D maybe TRBD1 (6 bases). Per germline, CDR1 MNHNS and CDR2 SASEGT. Deletions cut 4 bases from V and 8 bases from J, with 26 bases between. The CDR3 extends over 18 amino acids. CDR3 region: CASSARRGAGTLGEKLFF. CDR3 in DNA: TGTGCCAGCAGTGCCCGGAGGGGGGCAGGGACTCTAGGGGAAAAACTGTTTTTT.